A selection of T cell receptor beta chains follows, all from one sample in a study of OX40 agonist ivuxolimab in advanced cancers. Profiling relied on immunoSEQ multiplex PCR, and the TCRdb table lists in-frame clones only, not all of them. The sample holds over 25,000 clones, less than 85% seen once. The material was CD4+ or CD8+ T cells sorted from blood, obtained in a trial of the OX40 agonist ivuxolimab. Receptors originate from an adult with an advanced solid tumor such as melanoma, head and neck, liver or kidney cancer. Both conserved end residues are part of each CDR3. D genes are given only for firm matches. Rows give clone size only sometimes, using once, few, many, or a class for an expanded clone.

j_call,clone_size,v_call,d_call,cdr3_nt,cdr3_aa
TRBJ2-5,.,TRBV19,.,TGTGCCAGTAGTATATGGTCAGGGCAAGAGACCCAGTACTTC,CASSIWSGQETQYF
TRBJ2-5,.,TRBV4-3,.,TGCGCCAGCAGCCAAAACAGGGAGTTGGGAGAGACCCAGTACTTC,CASSQNRELGETQYF
TRBJ2-7,few,TRBV6-5,TRBD1,TGTGCCAGCACCCCCGGACAGGGAGCCTACGAGCAGTACTTC,CASTPGQGAYEQYF
TRBJ2-3,.,TRBV7-2,.,TGTGCCAGCAGCAGCCTCGGGGGACCCACAGATACGCAGTATTTT,CASSSLGGPTDTQYF
TRBJ2-7,.,TRBV9,TRBD2,TGTGCCAGCAGCGTTGGGACTAGCCGGTACGAGCAGTACTTC,CASSVGTSRYEQYF
TRBJ2-5,.,TRBV5-1,.,TGCGCCAGCAGTAAAGCCGGGACCCACGTCGAAGAGACCCAGTACTTC,CASSKAGTHVEETQYF
TRBJ1-6,.,TRBV11-2,TRBD1,TGTGCCAGCAGCTTAGAGACAGGGTATAATTCACCCCTCCACTTT,CASSLETGYNSPLHF
TRBJ2-3,.,TRBV9,TRBD2,TGTGCCAGCAGCGTACGAGCGGGAGGGATCACAGATACGCAGTATTTT,CASSVRAGGITDTQYF
TRBJ1-3,.,TRBV4-3,.,TGCGCCAGCAGCCAAGATCAGTACTCTGGAAACACCATATATTTT,CASSQDQYSGNTIYF
TRBJ2-7,.,TRBV4-2,TRBD1,TGTGCCAGCAGCCACACAGGGGGGATCGACGAGCAGTACTTC,CASSHTGGIDEQYF
TRBJ1-5,.,TRBV27,.,TGTGCCAGCAGTTTAAGAAATCAGCCCCAGCATTTT,CASSLRNQPQHF
TRBJ1-5,.,TRBV6-1,TRBD1,TGTGCCAGCAGGCCGACAGGGGATAGCAATCAGCCCCAGCATTTT,CASRPTGDSNQPQHF
TRBJ1-5,.,TRBV5-3,.,TGTGCCAAGACTCAGGATAGCAATCAGCCCCAGCATTTT,CAKTQDSNQPQHF
TRBJ1-2,.,TRBV27,.,TGTGCCAGCGGCTGGGGGGGACCTAACTATGGCTACACCTTC,CASGWGGPNYGYTF
TRBJ2-5,.,TRBV9,.,TGTGCCAGCAGCGTAAGGGGGAAAGAGACCCAGTACTTC,CASSVRGKETQYF
TRBJ1-1,.,TRBV7-9,TRBD1,TGTGCCAGCAGCTTACCCAGGGGGCTGGAGTACACTGAAGCTTTCTTT,CASSLPRGLEYTEAFF
TRBJ2-5,.,TRBV9,.,TGTGCCAGCAGCGTAGCTGACTCGGCACGGATGGAGACCCAGTACTTC,CASSVADSARMETQYF
TRBJ2-1,.,TRBV7-3,TRBD2,TGTGCCAGCAGCTTAAGAGGGCTAGCGGGAGGATTTAAAAATGAGCAGTTCTTC,CASSLRGLAGGFKNEQFF
TRBJ2-4,.,TRBV4-1,.,TGCGCCAGCAGCCCCCAACAGGTAGCCAAAAACATTCAGTACTTC,CASSPQQVAKNIQYF
TRBJ2-3,.,TRBV9,.,TGTGCCAGCAGCGTAGAAGGCACAGATACGCAGTATTTT,CASSVEGTDTQYF
TRBJ1-5,.,TRBV18,TRBD1,TGTGCCAGCTCACCCCGGGACAGGGGGCGCGATCAGCCCCAGCATTTT,CASSPRDRGRDQPQHF
TRBJ2-5,.,TRBV14,.,TGTGCCAGCAGCCAGTCGTCAGGGGCGACCCAGTACTTC,CASSQSSGATQYF
TRBJ2-2,once,TRBV10-3,TRBD2,TGTGCCATCAGCCACCGGACTAGTTTCACCGGGGAGCTGTTTTTT,CAISHRTSFTGELFF
TRBJ2-7,few,TRBV4-1,TRBD1,TGCGCCAGCAGCCAGGCCGGGACAGCATCCTACGAGCAGTACTTC,CASSQAGTASYEQYF
TRBJ2-5,.,TRBV30,.,TGTGCCTGGGGTGGTACCAGTTTGGCCCAGTACTTC,CAWGGTSLAQYF
TRBJ2-7,.,TRBV7-9,TRBD2,TGTGCCAGCAGCTTAGGGACTAGATACTACGAGCAGTACTTC,CASSLGTRYYEQYF
TRBJ2-5,.,TRBV9,.,TGTGCCAGCAGCGTAGGGGGGGCCCGGGAGACCCAGTACTTC,CASSVGGARETQYF
TRBJ2-3,once,TRBV4-1,TRBD2,TGCGCCAGCAGCCAAGTAAGACTAGCGGGGGTGGGAGATACGCAGTATTTT,CASSQVRLAGVGDTQYF
TRBJ2-3,.,TRBV6-5,TRBD1,TGTGCCAGCAGACCCACAGGGGGCGGGTCAGATACGCAGTATTTT,CASRPTGGGSDTQYF
TRBJ1-4,.,TRBV7-6,TRBD1,TGTGCCAGCAGCTCCGACAGGGGGAAGGAAAAACTGTTTTTT,CASSSDRGKEKLFF
TRBJ1-1,.,TRBV19,.,TGTGCCAGTCACTGGGGGGGAGGCACTGAAGCTTTCTTT,CASHWGGGTEAFF
TRBJ1-4,.,TRBV7-9,.,TGTGCCAGCAGCAAAATAATGGGGGGCGATCGAGAAAAACTGTTTTTT,CASSKIMGGDREKLFF
TRBJ2-7,few,TRBV4-1,.,TGCGCCAGCAGCCAATATCTGCCAGGGGACAACGAGCAGTACTTC,CASSQYLPGDNEQYF
TRBJ1-5,.,TRBV5-6,.,TGTGCCAGCTCGGAGGGCAATCAGCCCCAGCATTTT,CASSEGNQPQHF
TRBJ2-7,.,TRBV5-6,.,TGTGCCAGCACGGGCCCCAGCCTCGAGCAGTACTTC,CASTGPSLEQYF
TRBJ1-1,.,TRBV27,.,TGTGCCAGCAGTCGGGGCTTGAACACTGAAGCTTTCTTT,CASSRGLNTEAFF
TRBJ2-1,.,TRBV5-5,.,TGTGCCAGCAGCATCCGGAGGGAAGGGGTTTGGTTCTTC,CASSIRREGVWFF
TRBJ1-2,.,TRBV6-5,.,TGTGCCAGCAGTTACTCCCCCTCATCCGGCTACACCTTC,CASSYSPSSGYTF
TRBJ1-5,.,TRBV11-1,.,TGTGCCAGCAGCTTAGGTTTTCGTCAGCCCCAGCATTTT,CASSLGFRQPQHF
TRBJ1-1,.,TRBV7-9,.,TGTGCCAGCAGGCCTACACAGAACACTGAAGCTTTCTTT,CASRPTQNTEAFF
TRBJ2-1,few,TRBV6-6,.,TGTGCCAGCAGTTACGGGCCCAATGAGCAGTTCTTC,CASSYGPNEQFF
TRBJ2-3,.,TRBV11-2,.,TGTGCCAGCAGCTTAGATAATAATGAGTTTTCTAGCACAGATACGCAGTATTTT,CASSLDNNEFSSTDTQYF
TRBJ1-6,few,TRBV7-2,.,TGTGCCAGCAGCACCCGCGGCGGGGAGACCTATAATTCACCCCTCCACTTT,CASSTRGGETYNSPLHF
TRBJ2-7,few,TRBV27,TRBD2,TGTGCCAGCAGTTCCAGACTGTTGGGGGGGTTCTACGAGCAGTACTTC,CASSSRLLGGFYEQYF
TRBJ2-1,.,TRBV5-6,.,TGTGCCAGCAGCCCCGCCGGAGGGTCCTCCTACAATGAGCAGTTCTTC,CASSPAGGSSYNEQFF
TRBJ1-1,.,TRBV10-3,.,TGTGCCATCAGTGATAGATCGAACACTGAAGCTTTCTTT,CAISDRSNTEAFF
TRBJ2-7,once,TRBV7-6,TRBD2,TGTGCCAGCAGCTATACCGGGACTACTGGAGAGCAGTACTTC,CASSYTGTTGEQYF
TRBJ2-7,once,TRBV27,TRBD1,TGTGCCAGCACGGGACAGCGCTACGAGCAGTACTTC,CASTGQRYEQYF
TRBJ2-7,once,TRBV27,.,TGTGCCAGCAGTTTGGGGCGAACCTACGAGCAGTACTTC,CASSLGRTYEQYF
TRBJ1-5,.,TRBV27,TRBD1,TGTGCCAGCAGTCTGACAGGGGGTCTTTATCAGCCCCAGCATTTT,CASSLTGGLYQPQHF
TRBJ2-4,.,TRBV9,TRBD2,TGTGCCAGCAGCGTAGGGACTAGCGGGACCAAAAACATTCAGTACTTC,CASSVGTSGTKNIQYF
TRBJ2-3,once,TRBV7-9,.,TGTGCCAGCAGCTTCCCTGTTTCCGATTCATCAGATACGCAGTATTTT,CASSFPVSDSSDTQYF
TRBJ2-7,.,TRBV5-1,TRBD1,TGCGCCAGCAGCCAATATACAGGGGGCTACGAGCAGTACTTC,CASSQYTGGYEQYF
TRBJ2-5,.,TRBV5-4,TRBD2,TGTGCCAGCAGCCGGGGGGGGCTTGAGACCCAGTACTTC,CASSRGGLETQYF
TRBJ2-5,.,TRBV5-1,.,TGCGCCAGCAGCTTCGGTCCCCGGGCCGAAGAGACCCAGTACTTC,CASSFGPRAEETQYF
TRBJ2-3,.,TRBV29-1,.,TGCAGCGTTGTTACTAGTAGAGCAGATACGCAGTATTTT,CSVVTSRADTQYF
TRBJ2-1,.,TRBV5-6,.,TGTGCCAGCAGCTTGTATTCTACAGGGTTCTACAATGAGCAGTTCTTC,CASSLYSTGFYNEQFF
TRBJ2-2,.,TRBV11-2,.,TGTGCCAGCAGCTTGAGATCAGGGTATGACACCGGGGAGCTGTTTTTT,CASSLRSGYDTGELFF
TRBJ2-1,.,TRBV6-4,.,TGTGCCAGCAGTTCCCTTTCGGGAGCGGTAAATGAGCAGTTCTTC,CASSSLSGAVNEQFF
TRBJ2-7,medium-sized,TRBV30,TRBD1,TGTGCCTGGACGACAGGGACCGGCTACGAGCAGTACTTC,CAWTTGTGYEQYF